The 18 T cell receptor beta chains given below trace back to one sample, sequenced in a study of T-cell reconstitution after alpha-beta-depleted transplantation in children. Unique molecular identifiers were used in preparing the TCRbeta library. TCRdb processed the PCR reads anew with MiXCR; each CDR3 protein has one entry. The repertoire consists of fewer than 350,000 distinct CDR3 sequences, with approximately 10% occurring once and the leading ten covering about a quarter. The specimen was peripheral blood, collected 180 days after TCRalphabeta/CD19-depleted stem cell transplant. These receptors were collected from a male patient aged 2 to 9 who had a stem cell transplant for chronic granulomatous disease, so the T cells may come from the graft donor.

As concerns this clonotype: This may be a read error: a much more frequent sequence differs by one nucleotide. The gene calls are TRBV7-8 and TRBJ2-1; 9 bases line up with TRBD2. In germline, CDR1 is SGHVS, CDR2 FQNEAQ. This CDR3 is built from 16 residues. CDR3 region: CASSLAPSGMGNGQFF. The CDR3 DNA reads as TGTGCCAGCAGCTTAGCCCCTAGCGGGATGGGGAATGGGCAGTTCTTC. The variable domain in full, with the rest retrieved from reference TRBV7-8 and TRBJ2-1, is GAGVSQSPRYKVAKRGQDVALRCDPISGHVSLFWYQQALGQGPEFLTYFQNEAQLDKSGLPSDRFFAERPEGSVSTLKIQRTQQEDSAVYLCASSLAPSGMGNGQFFGPGTRLTVL.

In its sample, this clonotype was seen many times. This chain joins TRBV10-2 and TRBJ1-5, with 9 bases aligning to TRBD1. CDR1 is WSHSY, CDR2 SAAADI, per germline. After removal of 6 bases from V and 1 base from J, the junction contained 7 bases not matched to a gene. CDR3 length equals 16 residues. CDR3 in amino acids: CASRTGGGRSNQPQHF. The DNA for the CDR3 is TGCGCCAGCAGGACAGGGGGTGGAAGGAGCAATCAGCCCCAGCATTTT.

This clonotype was detected many times. The V and J genes are TRBV11-3 and TRBJ2-5, with TRBD1 matching over 9 bases. The CDR3 extends over 15 amino acids. Germline V lookup: CDR1 SGHNT, CDR2 YENEEA. After removal of 5 bases from V and 4 bases from J, the junction contained 8 bases not matched to a gene. The CDR3 nucleotides are TGTGCCAGCAGCGAATGGACAGGGGCCCCAGAGACCCAGTACTTC. Its translation is CASSEWTGAPETQYF.

This clonotype was picked up many times. V is TRBV5-4 and J is TRBJ1-1; no clear D. The CDR3 extends over 16 amino acids. Germline V CDR1 and CDR2: SGHNT, YYREEE (reference sequence). The V end lost 0 bases, the J end lost 5 bases, and 17 bases lay between the germline ends. The CDR3, as DNA: TGTGCCAGCAGCTTGGAGGGATTTGGGCAGACAACTGAAGCTTTCTTT. Residues: CASSLEGFGQTTEAFF.

This clonotype showed up many times. The genes are TRBV7-9 and TRBJ2-1, with D unclear. Per germline, CDR1 SEHNR and CDR2 FQNEAQ (reference sequence). Trimming removed 2 bases from V and 8 bases from J, with 16 bases in between. The CDR3 length is 15 residues. The CDR3 reads CASSLYAGSRDEQFF. In DNA, the CDR3 is TGTGCCAGCAGCTTATATGCAGGCTCAAGGGATGAGCAGTTCTTC.

This clonotype was found many times. The DNA of the CDR3 is TGTGCCAGCAGTCCCAACCGGGACTACAACACTGAAGCTTTCTTT. Protein product: CASSPNRDYNTEAFF. This rearrangement joins TRBV12-3 or TRBV12-4 to TRBJ1-1, with D possibly TRBD1 on 5 matching bases. The CDR3 has 15 amino acids. V lost 5 bases and J lost 2, with 15 bases in between.

This chain joins TRBV25-1 and TRBJ1-1; D remains unclear. The germline V gene has CDR1 MGHDK and CDR2 SYGVNS. The CDR3 runs 13 residues. Trimming cost V 4 bases and J 8 bases, with 14 bases left between them. The CDR3 region has the DNA TGTGCCAGCAGTGGCCTGGGAGAGAGCGAAGCTTTCTTT. This encodes CASSGLGESEAFF. The full variable domain, its missing parts supplied by reference TRBV25-1 and TRBJ1-1, is EADIYQTPRYLVIGTGKKITLECSQTMGHDKMYWYQQDPGMELHLIHYSYGVNSTEKGDLSSESTVSRIRTEHFPLTLESARPSHTSQYLCASSGLGESEAFFGQGTRLTVV.

This clonotype has a count of ten or more. The V and J genes are TRBV28 and TRBJ2-1; D unresolved. The germline V gene has CDR1 MDHEN and CDR2 SYDVKM. The CDR3 length is 13 residues. The V end lost 7 bases, the J end lost 3 bases, and 10 bases lay between the germline ends. The CDR3 here is CASIGHGYNEQFF. For the CDR3, the DNA is TGTGCCAGCATTGGCCACGGCTACAATGAGCAGTTCTTC.

The chain uses TRBV2 and TRBJ2-2, with D possibly being TRBD2 (6 bases). The V gene's germline CDR1 is SNHLY and CDR2 FYNNEI. The CDR3 totals 16 residues. V gave up 3 bases and J gave up 0 bases, with 11 bases separating them. Here the CDR3 reads CASSEGDSSNTGELFF. The DNA for the CDR3 is TGTGCCAGCAGTGAGGGGGACTCTTCGAACACCGGGGAGCTGTTTTTT.

This clonotype was observed many times. CDR3 sequence reads: CASSQDPYTRSGNTIYF. The CDR3, as DNA: TGCGCCAGCAGCCAAGATCCGTACACCCGCAGTGGAAACACCATATATTTT. The chain links TRBV4-3 to TRBJ1-3; D unclear. Per germline, CDR1 LGHNA and CDR2 YSLEER. V was clipped by 0 bases and J by 3 bases, with 15 bases between them. The CDR3 is 17 residues long.

This clonotype showed up many times. J is TRBJ2-1 and V is TRBV29-1, with TRBD1 identical over 7 bases. J was trimmed by 2 bases and V by 6 bases; bases with no gene match: 7. Germline V CDR1 and CDR2: SQVTM, ANQGSEA. There are 14 residues in the CDR3. Written as DNA, the CDR3 is TGCAGCGTGAAACAGGGGAGAGCCTACAATGAGCAGTTCTTC. It encodes CSVKQGRAYNEQFF.

In its sample, this clonotype was seen many times. V and J are TRBV2 and TRBJ1-2; D is ambiguous. Per germline, CDR1 SNHLY and CDR2 FYNNEI. The length of the CDR3 is 14 residues. V gave up 3 bases and J gave up 6 bases, with 14 bases separating them. CDR3 DNA: TGTGCCAGCAGTGACTTTGGGCTCACGGATGGCTACACCTTC. This encodes CASSDFGLTDGYTF.

This clonotype was recorded many times. The chain combines TRBV20-1 with TRBJ2-7; D possibly corresponds to TRBD1 (6 bases). This CDR3 is built from 12 residues. CDR1 and CDR2 from the germline V gene are DFQATT and SNEGSKA (reference sequence). The V gene lost 5 bases and the J gene lost 5 bases, with 13 bases spanning the gap. The CDR3 protein is CSAYDRLDEQYF. The CDR3 bases are TGCAGTGCTTACGACAGGTTGGACGAGCAGTACTTC.

At least ten counts were recorded for this clonotype. This chain joins TRBV5-1 and TRBJ1-6; D remains unclear. Germline assignment: CDR1 SGHRS and CDR2 YFSETQ. The germline V and J ends were trimmed by 6 bases and 7 bases, with 20 bases remaining between them. This CDR3 comprises 16 residues. The CDR3 region has the DNA TGCGCCAGCACCCCCCGGCCCGACATGGGGAATTCACCCCTCCACTTT. This translates into CASTPRPDMGNSPLHF. The complete variable domain, with remaining parts taken from reference TRBV5-1 and TRBJ1-6, reads KAGVTQTPRYLIKTRGQQVTLSCSPISGHRSVSWYQQTPGQGLQFLFEYFSETQRNKGNFPGRFSGRQFSNSRSEMNVSTLELGDSALYLCASTPRPDMGNSPLHFGNGTRLTVT.

This clonotype occurred a few times. The genes are TRBV19 and TRBJ2-1, with TRBD1 identical over 8 bases. V lost 4 bases, J lost 0 bases, and 8 bases stayed unmatched. The CDR3 contains 17 residues. CDR1 and CDR2 (germline): LNHDA, SQIVND (reference sequence). The CDR3 bases are TGTGCCAGTAGTAGGGGACAGGCTGTGAGCTCCTACAATGAGCAGTTCTTC. Translation: CASSRGQAVSSYNEQFF.

This clonotype was seen at least ten times. This rearrangement joins TRBV7-6 to TRBJ2-1; D ambiguous. Trimming stripped 3 bases from V and 12 bases from J, with 9 bases between. The CDR3 runs to 11 residues. CDR1 and CDR2 (germline): SGHVS, FNYEAQ. The CDR3 DNA is TGTGCCAGCAGCTTCGAGGTTCGGCAGTTCTTC. This gives the protein CASSFEVRQFF. Full variable domain (missing parts from reference TRBV7-6 and TRBJ2-1): GAGVSQSPRYKVTKRGQDVALRCDPISGHVSLYWYRQALGQGPEFLTYFNYEAQQDKSGLPNDRFSAERPEGSISTLTIQRTEQRDSAMYRCASSFEVRQFFGPGTRLTVL.

This clonotype was seen repeatedly, ten times or more. The DNA of the CDR3 is TGTGCCAGCAGTTTTGGGCTAAAGTACAATGAGCAGTTCTTC. Translation: CASSFGLKYNEQFF. The chain is built from TRBV12-3 or TRBV12-4 and TRBJ2-1; D gene ambiguous. V dropped 3 bases and J dropped 4 bases, with 10 bases sitting between them. CDR3 length equals 14 residues.

This clonotype has ten or more counts. V and J are TRBV5-5 and TRBJ1-5; D gene ambiguous. Germline CDR1 and CDR2: SGHKS and YYEKEE (reference sequence). The CDR3 runs 14 residues. V lost 0 bases and J 6 bases, leaving 10 bases between the germline ends. The CDR3 DNA sequence: TGTGCCAGCAGCTTGGACGTTAATAGTCAGCCCCAGCATTTT. Translated, it gives CASSLDVNSQPQHF.